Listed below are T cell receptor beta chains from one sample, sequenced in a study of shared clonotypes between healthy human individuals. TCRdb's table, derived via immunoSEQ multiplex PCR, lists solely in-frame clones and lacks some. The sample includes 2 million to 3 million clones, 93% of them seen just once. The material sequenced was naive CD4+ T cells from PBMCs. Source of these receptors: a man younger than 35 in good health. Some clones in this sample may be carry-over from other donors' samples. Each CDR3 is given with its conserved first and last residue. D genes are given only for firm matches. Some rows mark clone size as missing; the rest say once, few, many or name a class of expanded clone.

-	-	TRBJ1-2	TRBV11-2	TGTGCCAGCAGAACAACGGAGGGCTACACCTTC	CASRTTEGYTF
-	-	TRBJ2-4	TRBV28	TGTGCCAGCCACATAGGGGGGGCTGGGTCGAACATTCAGTACTTC	CASHIGGAGSNIQYF
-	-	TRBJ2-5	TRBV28	TGTGCCAGCACCCGACAGGAACGATGGGAGACCCAGTACTTC	CASTRQERWETQYF
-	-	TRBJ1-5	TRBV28	TGTGCCAGCATTGAGGGTCCCCCCTATAGCAATCAGCCCCAGCATTTT	CASIEGPPYSNQPQHF
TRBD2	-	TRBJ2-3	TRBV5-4	TGTGCCAGCAGCTCGACTAGCGGAACCACAGATACGCAGTATTTT	CASSSTSGTTDTQYF
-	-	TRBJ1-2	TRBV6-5	TGTGCCAGCAGTCAGACACCGAACTATGGCTACACCTTC	CASSQTPNYGYTF
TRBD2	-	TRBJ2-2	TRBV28	TGTGCCAGCAGAGAACTAGCGGGAGGGACCGGGGAGCTGTTTTTT	CASRELAGGTGELFF
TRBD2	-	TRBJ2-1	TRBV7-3	TGTGCCAGCAGCTTAGCGGGAGTGGGTTCCTACAATGAGCAGTTCTTC	CASSLAGVGSYNEQFF
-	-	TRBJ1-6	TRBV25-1	TGTGCCAGCAGTTTATACACCATTGGGAATTCACCCCTCCACTTT	CASSLYTIGNSPLHF
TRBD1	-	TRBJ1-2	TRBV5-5	TGTGCCAGCAGCCTCTCACAGGGGAATGGCTACACCTTC	CASSLSQGNGYTF
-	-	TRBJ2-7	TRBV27	TGTGCCAGCAGTTTCCGGGGGCGCGGTCAGTCCGAGCAGTACTTC	CASSFRGRGQSEQYF
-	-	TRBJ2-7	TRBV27	TGTGCCAGCAGTTTATCCCCGGGGACCAGCTACGAGCAGTACTTC	CASSLSPGTSYEQYF
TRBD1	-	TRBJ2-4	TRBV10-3	TGTGCCATAGCGGAGACAGGGGGCTTCCCAGCCAAAAACATTCAGTACTTC	CAIAETGGFPAKNIQYF
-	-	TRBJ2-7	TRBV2	TGTGCCAGCAGGGGAAGTGGGGCAGGGGGGAGCTCCTACGAGCAGTACTTC	CASRGSGAGGSSYEQYF
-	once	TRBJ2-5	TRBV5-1	TGCGCCAGCAGCTCCCAGGGTACAGAGACCCAGTACTTC	CASSSQGTETQYF
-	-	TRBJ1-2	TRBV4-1	TGCGCCAGCAGCCAAGGGGTCCCCTATGGCTACACCTTC	CASSQGVPYGYTF
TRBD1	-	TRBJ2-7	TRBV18	TGTGCCAGCTCACCACCGACAGGGGGCATCGAGCAGTACTTC	CASSPPTGGIEQYF
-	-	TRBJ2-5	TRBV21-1	TGTGCCAGCAGCCCGAGGCGGGGCTGGCAGACCCAGTACTTC	CASSPRRGWQTQYF
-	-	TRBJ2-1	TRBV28	TGTGCCAGCAGTTTCCGGCCCTCCCAGCAGTTCTTC	CASSFRPSQQFF
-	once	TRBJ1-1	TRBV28	TGTGCCAGCAGTTTAGCTACAGGATCGCATTACTTCTTT	CASSLATGSHYFF
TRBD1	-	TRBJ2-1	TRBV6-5	TGTGCCAGCAGTTACTCGAGGACAGGGAACAATGAGCAGTTCTTC	CASSYSRTGNNEQFF